The clone carrying this T cell receptor beta chain appeared a single time. What it recognizes is unknown. The data originate from a study of chemoradiotherapy in HPV16-positive cancers. Turning to the study itself: Functional T-cell assays on a couple of HPV16-positive patients' cells defined candidate HPV-specific clones and common TCR motifs. Points from the study as a whole: Functional assays defining HPV-specific T cells used only a couple of HPV16-positive patients. During treatment, candidate HPV-specific clones and E7-related motifs expanded in tumor. In HPV16-positive patients, HPV-responsive T-cell expansion tracked better recurrence-free survival.

The CDR3 consists of 15 residues. After removal of 10 bases from V and 2 bases from J, the junction contained 10 bases not matched to a gene. In germline, CDR1 is ENHRY, CDR2 SYGVKD. Sequencing used immunoSEQ multiplex PCR; TCRdb keeps in-frame clones, though not all of them. The data show approximately 15,000 clones, around nine tenths seen once. The sequencing used tumor tissue, collected from a patient who underwent chemoradiotherapy. The chain joins TRBV10-3 to TRBJ2-7; TRBD2 aligns across 11 bases. The clonotype comes from a human donor with HPV-associated anogenital cancer. CDR3 coding DNA: TGTGCCACCAGAGGAACGGGACTAGCGGCCTACGAGCAGTACTTC. Its protein product is CATRGTGLAAYEQYF.